The following is a T cell receptor beta chain sequence with its context. The entry originates in a study of blood T cell repertoires in COVID-19. Study information: Samples of COVID-19 (acute and convalescent) were obtained from the United States, Italy and Spain.

In the original workflow: Quantification of nucleated cells was approximated via reference gene primer amplification. Sequenced by immunoSEQ multiplex PCR; TCRdb stores in-frame clones only, minus some. That table gives V, J and clone size, and the DNA gave D and trimming. The data hold some 55,000 clones, with 65% to 85% observed a single time. CDR3 length: 16 amino acids. Trimming shortened V by 0 bases and J by 1 base, and 12 bases separated the two germline ends. Germline V lookup: CDR1 SGHRS, CDR2 YFSETQ. The material sequenced was peripheral blood. The clonotype comes from a man between 65 and 85 years old with active or convalescent COVID-19. This chain uses TRBV5-1 with TRBJ2-3; D might be TRBD2 (6 bases). The CDR3 protein is CASSLARGGGTDTQYF. The DNA of the CDR3 is TGCGCCAGCAGCTTGGCTAGGGGAGGTGGCACAGATACGCAGTATTTT.